A selection of T cell receptor beta chains follows, all from one sample in a study of T cell clones after liver transplantation. Produced via immunoSEQ multiplex PCR; TCRdb's table is partial and in-frame only. The repertoire holds more than 75,000 clones, roughly 80% seen once, with about 0.45% in the top ten. This specimen was CD4+ T cells from blood, taken approximately 3.5 years after liver transplant. The receptors originated from a human patient who received a liver transplant. Some T cells may be the graft donor's. The CDR3 runs from the conserved cysteine through the conserved F or W. Fields, in order: clone size, V gene, J gene, D gene, CDR3 protein, CDR3 DNA. D genes are given only for firm matches. The size entry is marked missing in some rows and otherwise reads once, few, many or a size class.

few	TRBV19	TRBJ2-1	.	CASSIRAATYSNEQFF	TGTGCCAGTAGTATACGGGCAGCAACCTATAGCAATGAGCAGTTCTTC
.	TRBV30	TRBJ2-3	.	CAWSGGGGDADTQYF	TGTGCCTGGAGTGGCGGAGGGGGTGACGCAGATACGCAGTATTTT
once	TRBV19	TRBJ1-2	.	CASSILPGSNYGYTF	TGTGCCAGTAGTATCCTTCCAGGATCAAACTATGGCTACACCTTC
.	TRBV6-6	TRBJ1-5	.	CASSPSNNQPQHF	TGTGCCAGCAGTCCAAGTAACAATCAGCCCCAGCATTTT
.	TRBV4-2	TRBJ1-2	.	CASSLRQDGYTF	TGTGCCAGCAGCTTGCGACAGGATGGCTACACCTTC
.	TRBV7-2	TRBJ1-4	.	CASSPGTANEKLFF	TGTGCCAGCAGCCCCGGGACGGCTAATGAAAAACTGTTTTTT
.	TRBV7-3	TRBJ2-1	.	CASSLAGREQFF	TGTGCCAGCAGTCTAGCTGGGAGAGAGCAGTTCTTC
few	TRBV28	TRBJ1-5	TRBD1	CASKNRQGDSSYKNQPQHF	TGTGCCAGCAAAAACCGACAGGGAGATTCGTCGTACAAAAATCAGCCCCAGCATTTT
once	TRBV13	TRBJ1-1	.	CASSLRVGGLMNTEAFF	TGTGCCAGCAGCTTGAGGGTAGGGGGTTTGATGAACACTGAAGCTTTCTTT
.	TRBV6-6	TRBJ1-3	.	CASTPLGTGNTIYF	TGTGCCAGCACCCCGTTGGGTACTGGAAACACCATATATTTT
few	TRBV6-5	TRBJ1-1	.	CASSYSRHQNTEAFF	TGTGCCAGCAGTTACTCACGGCACCAGAACACTGAAGCTTTCTTT
.	TRBV30	TRBJ1-1	.	CAWSVAGALMNTEAFF	TGTGCCTGGAGTGTAGCCGGGGCCCTCATGAACACTGAAGCTTTCTTT
.	TRBV5-4	TRBJ2-1	TRBD1	CASSRRDRPPQGQFF	TGTGCCAGCAGTCGCCGGGACAGGCCACCTCAGGGGCAGTTCTTC
.	TRBV2	TRBJ2-1	.	CASKWSDSVTSEQFF	TGTGCCAGCAAATGGTCGGACAGCGTTACAAGTGAGCAGTTCTTC